This T cell receptor (beta chain) comes out of a study of Graves' ophthalmopathy and Graves' hyperthyroidism. This clonotype was detected ten times or more. Having ophthalmopathy, the donors showed moderate-to-severe activity, CAS ≥3 and NOSPECS ≥4, with disease lasting under 3 months. Other autoimmune diseases, uncontrolled infections, pregnancy and lactation each led to patient exclusion. Orbital computed tomography and thyroid ultrasound, along with TRAb, serum thyroxine and clinical symptoms, underpinned diagnosis. Amplification of TCR beta CDR3 regions used RNA transcripts. First-round RT-PCR used HTBI primers; second-round multiplex PCR followed. TCRdb processed the multiplex PCR reads anew with MiXCR; each CDR3 protein has one entry. The sample has 450,000 or so distinct CDR3 sequences; 13% to 15% are singletons. The TCR originated in a woman in her thirties with Graves' ophthalmopathy. Material: blood.

The CDR3 loop is CASSFQANPNTEAFF. The CDR3 nucleotides are TGTGCCAGCAGTTTCCAGGCGAACCCGAACACTGAAGCTTTCTTT. The chain recombines TRBV28 with TRBJ1-1; D remains ambiguous. CDR1 is MDHEN and CDR2 is SYDVKM in the germline V gene. V was clipped by 3 bases and J by 1 base, with 12 bases between them. CDR3 length: 15 amino acids.